This T cell receptor (beta chain) was identified during a study of T-cell memory formation after mild COVID-19. In the study overall: TCR clusters largely stayed donor specific.

The CDR3 length is 14 residues. V gave up 6 bases and J gave up 5 bases; unmatched junction bases: 12. The germline CDR1 and CDR2 sequences are DFQATT and SNEGSKA (reference sequence). TCRdb reprocessed the 5' RACE reads via MiXCR and lists one record per CDR3 protein. The data show around 320,000 distinct CDR3 sequences, 15% to 20% seen once. Sequences were obtained from PBMCs or a T cell subset sorted from them (not recorded which). This TCR was sampled from a man younger than 30 who had mild COVID-19 (a few samples of this study predate the infection). Cell type and time point are not known. The V and J genes are TRBV20-1 and TRBJ2-5; TRBD2 agrees at 7 bases. The CDR3 bases are TGCAGTGCCGCTCCGGGACTAAGTTCTGAGACCCAGTACTTC. This gives the protein CSAAPGLSSETQYF.